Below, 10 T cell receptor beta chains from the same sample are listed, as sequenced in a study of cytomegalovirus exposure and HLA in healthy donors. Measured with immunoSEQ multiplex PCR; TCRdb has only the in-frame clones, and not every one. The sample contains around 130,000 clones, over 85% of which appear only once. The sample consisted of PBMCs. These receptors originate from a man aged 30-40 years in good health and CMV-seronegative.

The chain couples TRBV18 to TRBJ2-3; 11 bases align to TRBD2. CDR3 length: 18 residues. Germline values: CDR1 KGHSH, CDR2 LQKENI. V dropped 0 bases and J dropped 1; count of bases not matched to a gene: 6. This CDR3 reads CASSPPGLAGGRTDTQYF. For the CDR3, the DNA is TGTGCCAGCTCACCACCGGGTTTAGCGGGGGGGCGCACAGATACGCAGTATTTT.

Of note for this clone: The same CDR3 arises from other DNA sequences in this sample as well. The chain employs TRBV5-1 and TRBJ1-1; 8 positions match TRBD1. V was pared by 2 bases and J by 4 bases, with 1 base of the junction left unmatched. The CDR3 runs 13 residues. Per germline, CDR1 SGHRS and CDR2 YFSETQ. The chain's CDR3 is CASSLTGGTEAFF. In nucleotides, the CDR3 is TGCGCCAGCAGCTTAACAGGGGGCACTGAAGCTTTCTTT.

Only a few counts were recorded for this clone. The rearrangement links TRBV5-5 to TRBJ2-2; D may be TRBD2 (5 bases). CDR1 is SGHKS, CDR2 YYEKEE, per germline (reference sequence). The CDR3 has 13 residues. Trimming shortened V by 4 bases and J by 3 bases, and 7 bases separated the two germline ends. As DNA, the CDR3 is TGTGCCAGCAGCCGGCGGGACACCGGGGAGCTGTTTTTT. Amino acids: CASSRRDTGELFF.

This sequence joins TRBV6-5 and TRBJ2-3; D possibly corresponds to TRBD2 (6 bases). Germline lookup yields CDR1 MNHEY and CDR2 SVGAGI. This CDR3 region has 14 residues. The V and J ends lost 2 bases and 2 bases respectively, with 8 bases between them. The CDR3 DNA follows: TGTGCCAGCAGTTACCGGGACTTCACAGATACGCAGTATTTT. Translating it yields CASSYRDFTDTQYF.

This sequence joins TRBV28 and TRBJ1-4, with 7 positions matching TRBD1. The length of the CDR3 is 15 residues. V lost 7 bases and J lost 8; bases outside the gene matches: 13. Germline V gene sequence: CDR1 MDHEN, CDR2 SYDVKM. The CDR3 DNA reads TGTGCCAGCAACGTAGGGACTGAGGGGGCGGAAAAACTGTTTTTT. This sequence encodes CASNVGTEGAEKLFF.

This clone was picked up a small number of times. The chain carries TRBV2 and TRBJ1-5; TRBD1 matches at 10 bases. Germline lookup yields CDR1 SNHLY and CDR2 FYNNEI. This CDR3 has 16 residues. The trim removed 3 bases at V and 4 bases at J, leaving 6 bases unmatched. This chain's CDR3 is CASSERDRGFNQPQHF. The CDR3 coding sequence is TGTGCCAGCAGTGAGAGGGACAGGGGTTTTAATCAGCCCCAGCATTTT.

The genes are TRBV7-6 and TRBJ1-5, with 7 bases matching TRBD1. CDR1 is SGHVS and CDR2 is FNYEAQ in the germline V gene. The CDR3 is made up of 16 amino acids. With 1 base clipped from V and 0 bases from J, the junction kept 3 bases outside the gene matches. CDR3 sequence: CASSLGTGISNQPQHF. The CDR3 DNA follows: TGTGCCAGCAGCTTAGGGACAGGCATTAGCAATCAGCCCCAGCATTTT.

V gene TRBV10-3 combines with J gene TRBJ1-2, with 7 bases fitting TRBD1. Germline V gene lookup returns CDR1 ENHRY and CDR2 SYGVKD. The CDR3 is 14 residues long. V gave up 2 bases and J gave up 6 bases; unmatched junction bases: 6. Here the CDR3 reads CAISETWTGNGYTF. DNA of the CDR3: TGTGCCATCAGTGAGACCTGGACAGGAAATGGCTACACCTTC.

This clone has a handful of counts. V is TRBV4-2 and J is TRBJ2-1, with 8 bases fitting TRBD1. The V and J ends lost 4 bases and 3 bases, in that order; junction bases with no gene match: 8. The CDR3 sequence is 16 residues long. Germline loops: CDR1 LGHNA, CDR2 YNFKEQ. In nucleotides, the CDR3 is TGTGCCAGCAGCCCCCAGGGACAGGCGATCTACAATGAGCAGTTCTTC. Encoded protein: CASSPQGQAIYNEQFF.

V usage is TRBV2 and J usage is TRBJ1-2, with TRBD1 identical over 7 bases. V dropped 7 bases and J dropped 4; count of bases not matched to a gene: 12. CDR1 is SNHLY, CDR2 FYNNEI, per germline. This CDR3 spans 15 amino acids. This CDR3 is CASTAGVQGVYGYTF. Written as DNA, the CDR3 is TGTGCCAGCACCGCTGGGGTTCAGGGGGTCTATGGCTACACCTTC.